These 7 T cell receptor beta chains were all obtained from the same sample, sequenced in a study of T cell responses to AZD1222 COVID-19 vaccine. Clones were sequenced by immunoSEQ multiplex PCR, and TCRdb holds only the in-frame ones, with some missing. The data show 140,000 to 150,000 clones, 85% to 90% seen once. Material: peripheral blood, obtained 28 days after the second AZD1222 dose. These receptors were collected from an adult who received the AZD1222 COVID-19 vaccine.

The chain couples TRBV7-9 to TRBJ2-7, with 8 bases matching TRBD2. The CDR3 has 16 residues. Germline lookup yields CDR1 SEHNR and CDR2 FQNEAQ (reference sequence). V shed 3 bases and J 2 bases; nucleotides not matched to a gene: 9. The CDR3 DNA follows: TGTGCCAGCAGCTTTAAAGCGGGGGCGAGCCCCTACGAGCAGTACTTC. It translates to CASSFKAGASPYEQYF.

The chain couples TRBV7-9 to TRBJ2-5, with 7 bases lining up with TRBD2. V shed 8 bases, J shed 2 bases, and the junction held 11 bases outside the gene matches. This CDR3 is 15 amino acids long. Germline V CDR1 and CDR2: SEHNR, FQNEAQ (reference sequence). As DNA, the CDR3 is TGTGCCAGCGCCTCGGGGGGAAGGGGTCAAGAGACCCAGTACTTC. This codes for CASASGGRGQETQYF.

There are a few counts of this clone. J is TRBJ2-7 and V is TRBV11-2; D gene unclear. The CDR3 consists of 13 residues. Germline lookup yields CDR1 SGHAT and CDR2 FQNNGV. Between the trimmed V and J ends, which lost 2 bases and 6 bases, there was a span of 11 bases. CDR3 region: CASSLLAGGEQYF. CDR3 DNA sequence: TGTGCCAGCAGCTTACTCGCTGGCGGCGAGCAGTACTTC.

This chain uses TRBV7-8 with TRBJ1-2; D not certain. This CDR3 contains 13 residues. V lost 5 bases and J lost 5, with 12 bases in between. The germline V gene has CDR1 SGHVS and CDR2 FQNEAQ. The chain's CDR3 is CASSGRTGYGYTF. Written as DNA, the CDR3 is TGTGCCAGCAGCGGCCGGACGGGGTATGGCTACACCTTC.

The CDR3 DNA is TGTGCCAGCTCACCACTTCGTGCAGGTTCCTACAATGAGCAGTTCTTC. The encoded protein is CASSPLRAGSYNEQFF. J is TRBJ2-1 and V is TRBV18; no clear D gene. V dropped 1 base and J dropped 1 base, with 11 bases sitting between them. This CDR3 has 16 residues. Germline CDR1 reads KGHSH; CDR2 reads LQKENI.

The chain carries TRBV6-5 and TRBJ1-2; TRBD1 matches at 7 bases. Germline V gene lookup returns CDR1 MNHEY and CDR2 SVGAGI. This CDR3 comprises 14 residues. V shed 5 bases, J shed 3 bases, and the junction held 6 bases outside the gene matches. The CDR3 protein is CASSTGVPDYGYTF. The CDR3 DNA follows: TGTGCCAGCAGTACAGGGGTGCCTGACTATGGCTACACCTTC.

The rearrangement joins TRBV5-1 to TRBJ2-7; D gene ambiguous. The CDR3 has 13 amino acids. CDR1 and CDR2 (germline): SGHRS, YFSETQ. Trimming removed 3 bases at V and 2 bases at J, with 9 bases between. Written as DNA, the CDR3 is TGCGCCAGCAGCTATGGCAGAACCTACGAGCAGTACTTC. This translates into CASSYGRTYEQYF.